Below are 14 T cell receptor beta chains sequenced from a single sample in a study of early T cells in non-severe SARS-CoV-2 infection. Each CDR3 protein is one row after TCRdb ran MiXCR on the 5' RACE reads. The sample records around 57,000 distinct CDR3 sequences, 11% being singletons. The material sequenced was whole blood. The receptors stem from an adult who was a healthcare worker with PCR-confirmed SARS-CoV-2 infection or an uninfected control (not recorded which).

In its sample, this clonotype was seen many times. In nucleotides, the CDR3 is TGTGCCAGCACCGTATTTTTAGAAACCGGGGAGCTGTTTTTT. Amino acids: CASTVFLETGELFF. J is TRBJ2-2 and V is TRBV7-9, with D unclear. V was trimmed by 7 bases and J by 5 bases, leaving 14 bases between them. Germline assignment: CDR1 SEHNR and CDR2 FQNEAQ (reference sequence). The CDR3 totals 14 residues.

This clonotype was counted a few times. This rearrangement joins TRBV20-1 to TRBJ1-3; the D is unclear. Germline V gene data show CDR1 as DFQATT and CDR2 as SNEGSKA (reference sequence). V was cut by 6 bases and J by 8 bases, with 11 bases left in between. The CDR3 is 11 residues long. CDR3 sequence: CSAKKEHTIYF. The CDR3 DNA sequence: TGCAGTGCCAAAAAAGAGCACACCATATATTTT.

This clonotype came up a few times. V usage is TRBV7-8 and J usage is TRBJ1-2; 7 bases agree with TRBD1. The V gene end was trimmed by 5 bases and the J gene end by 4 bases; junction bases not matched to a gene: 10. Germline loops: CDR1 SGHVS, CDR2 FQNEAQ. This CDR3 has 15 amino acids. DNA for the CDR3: TGTGCCAGCAGCCTCACAAGGGGGCCGCGCTATGGCTACACCTTC. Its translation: CASSLTRGPRYGYTF.

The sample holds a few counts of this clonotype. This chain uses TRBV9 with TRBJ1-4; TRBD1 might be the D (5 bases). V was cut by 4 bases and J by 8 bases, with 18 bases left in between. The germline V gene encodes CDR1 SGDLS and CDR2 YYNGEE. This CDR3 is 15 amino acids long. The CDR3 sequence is CASSFRQSQQEKLFF. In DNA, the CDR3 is TGTGCCAGCAGCTTCCGACAGAGTCAACAGGAAAAACTGTTTTTT.

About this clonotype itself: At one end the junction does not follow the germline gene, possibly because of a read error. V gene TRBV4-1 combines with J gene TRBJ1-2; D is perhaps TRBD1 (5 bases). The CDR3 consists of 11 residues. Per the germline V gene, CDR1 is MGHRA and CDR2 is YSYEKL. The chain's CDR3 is CASSQVGPPHF. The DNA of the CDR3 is TGCGCCAGCAGCCAGGTGGGGCCCCCGCACTTC.

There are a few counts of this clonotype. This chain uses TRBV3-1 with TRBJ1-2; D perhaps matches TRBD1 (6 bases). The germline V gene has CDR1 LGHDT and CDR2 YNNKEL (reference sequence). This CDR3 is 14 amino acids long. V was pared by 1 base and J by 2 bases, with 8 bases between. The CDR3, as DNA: TGTGCCAGCAGCCAAGGGGGGGCGAACTATGGCTACACCTTC. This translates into CASSQGGANYGYTF.

In nucleotides, the CDR3 is TGCGCCAGCAGCCTAACGACAGGCAGGACCTACGAGCAGTACTTC. Translated: CASSLTTGRTYEQYF. This chain joins TRBV5-1 and TRBJ2-7; D might be TRBD1 (6 bases). The CDR3 sequence is 15 residues long. V lost 4 bases, J lost 2 bases, and 16 bases lay in between. The germline CDR1 and CDR2 sequences are SGHRS and YFSETQ.

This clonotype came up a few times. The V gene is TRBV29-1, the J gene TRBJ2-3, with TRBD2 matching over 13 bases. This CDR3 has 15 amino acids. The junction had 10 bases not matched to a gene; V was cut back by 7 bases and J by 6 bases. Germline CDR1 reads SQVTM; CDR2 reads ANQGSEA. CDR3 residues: CSGLGGLAGVDTQYF. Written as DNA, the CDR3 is TGCAGCGGGTTGGGTGGACTAGCGGGAGTCGATACGCAGTATTTT.

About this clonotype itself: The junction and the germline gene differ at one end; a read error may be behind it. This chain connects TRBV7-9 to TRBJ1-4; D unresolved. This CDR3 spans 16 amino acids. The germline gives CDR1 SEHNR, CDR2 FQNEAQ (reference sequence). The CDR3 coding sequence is TGCGCCAGCAGCCCCTTCGGATTGGAAAGGTCCGGAAAACTGTTTTTT. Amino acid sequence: CASSPFGLERSGKLFF. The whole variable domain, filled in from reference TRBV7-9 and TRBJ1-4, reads DTGVSQNPRHKITKRGQNVTFRCDPISEHNRLYWYRQTLGQGPEFLTYFQNEAQLEKSRLLSDRFSAERPKGSFSTLEIQRTEQGDSAMYLCASSPFGLERSGKLFFGSGTQLSVL.

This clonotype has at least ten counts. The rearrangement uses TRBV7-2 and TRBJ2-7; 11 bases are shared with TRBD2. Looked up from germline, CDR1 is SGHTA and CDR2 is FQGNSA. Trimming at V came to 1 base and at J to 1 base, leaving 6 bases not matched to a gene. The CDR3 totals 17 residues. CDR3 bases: TGTGCCAGCAGCTTAGTTAGCGGGGGGGTAAAGTCCTACGAGCAGTACTTC. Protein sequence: CASSLVSGGVKSYEQYF. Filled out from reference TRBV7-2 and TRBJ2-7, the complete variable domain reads GAGVSQSPSNKVTEKGKDVELRCDPISGHTALYWYRQSLGQGLEFLIYFQGNSAPDKSGLPSDRFSAERTGGSVSTLTIQRTQQEDSAVYLCASSLVSGGVKSYEQYFGPGTRLTVT.

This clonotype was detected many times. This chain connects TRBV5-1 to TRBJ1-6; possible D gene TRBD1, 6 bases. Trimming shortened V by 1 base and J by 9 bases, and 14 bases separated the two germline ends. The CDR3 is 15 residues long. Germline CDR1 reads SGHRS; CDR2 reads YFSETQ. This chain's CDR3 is CASSLTVQGISPLHF. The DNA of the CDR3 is TGCGCCAGCAGCTTGACAGTCCAGGGGATTTCACCCCTCCACTTT.

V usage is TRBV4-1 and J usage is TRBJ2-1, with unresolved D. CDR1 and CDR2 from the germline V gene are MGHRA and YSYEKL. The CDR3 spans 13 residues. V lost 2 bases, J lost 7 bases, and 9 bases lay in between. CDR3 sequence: CASSQNEVNEQFF. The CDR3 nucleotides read TGCGCCAGCAGCCAAAACGAAGTGAATGAGCAGTTCTTC.

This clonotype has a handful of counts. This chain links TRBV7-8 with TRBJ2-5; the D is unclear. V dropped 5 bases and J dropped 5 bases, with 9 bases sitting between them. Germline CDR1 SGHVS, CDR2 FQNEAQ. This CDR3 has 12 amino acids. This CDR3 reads CASSVPLETQYF. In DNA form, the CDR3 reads TGTGCCAGCAGCGTCCCGTTGGAGACCCAGTACTTC.

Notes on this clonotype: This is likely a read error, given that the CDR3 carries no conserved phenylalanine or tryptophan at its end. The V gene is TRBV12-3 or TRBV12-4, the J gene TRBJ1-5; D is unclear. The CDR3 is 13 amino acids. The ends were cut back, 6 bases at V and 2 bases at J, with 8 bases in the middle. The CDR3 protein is CASSGSGNQPQHL. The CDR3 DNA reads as TGTGCCAGCAGCGGAAGCGGCAATCAGCCCCAGCATTTA.